Listed here is a single T cell receptor (beta chain). Its antigen is not known. Trimming took 3 bases from V and 5 from J; bases not matched to a gene: 4. Germline V lookup: CDR1 SNHLY, CDR2 FYNNEI. This CDR3 comprises 14 residues. The sample is drawn from a study of shared clonotypes between healthy human individuals. The table came from immunoSEQ multiplex PCR; TCRdb's copy has only in-frame clones and leaves some out. The repertoire has approximately 600,000 clones, roughly 95% of them found once; the top ten carry 0.095% to 0.14%. CD45RO-negative, CCR7-positively selected cells formed the naive CD8 fraction, excluding terminally differentiated effector memory CD45RA+ cells. None of the donors, who were healthy HIV-negative adults, had recently had acute infections or vaccinations. Study-wide points: Despite large depth, sorted-subset datasets appeared incompletely sequenced.

This sequence was found in a young woman in good health. V is TRBV2 and J is TRBJ2-7; TRBD1 aligns across 10 bases. The sequenced material came from naive CD8+ T cells sorted from blood. The CDR3 here is CASSEVDRGDEQYF. Here the CDR3 DNA reads TGTGCCAGCAGTGAGGTGGACAGGGGGGACGAGCAGTACTTC.